This T cell receptor beta chain was identified during a study of cytomegalovirus exposure and HLA in healthy donors. TCRdb's copy holds only in-frame clones and misses some; the assay was immunoSEQ multiplex PCR. The sample has about 120,000 clones, approximately 86% seen once. This clone has a single count. This CDR3 has 14 amino acids. In germline, CDR1 is MNHNS, CDR2 SASEGT. V was clipped by 1 base and J by 6 bases; unmatched bases: 5. What was sequenced was PBMCs. The sequence came from a man aged 18 to 35 in good health and CMV-seropositive. The chain combines TRBV6-1 with TRBJ2-7, with 8 bases that match TRBD2. This chain's CDR3 is CASSEVAGIREQYF. The CDR3 DNA follows: TGTGCCAGCAGTGAAGTAGCGGGGATCCGCGAGCAGTACTTC.